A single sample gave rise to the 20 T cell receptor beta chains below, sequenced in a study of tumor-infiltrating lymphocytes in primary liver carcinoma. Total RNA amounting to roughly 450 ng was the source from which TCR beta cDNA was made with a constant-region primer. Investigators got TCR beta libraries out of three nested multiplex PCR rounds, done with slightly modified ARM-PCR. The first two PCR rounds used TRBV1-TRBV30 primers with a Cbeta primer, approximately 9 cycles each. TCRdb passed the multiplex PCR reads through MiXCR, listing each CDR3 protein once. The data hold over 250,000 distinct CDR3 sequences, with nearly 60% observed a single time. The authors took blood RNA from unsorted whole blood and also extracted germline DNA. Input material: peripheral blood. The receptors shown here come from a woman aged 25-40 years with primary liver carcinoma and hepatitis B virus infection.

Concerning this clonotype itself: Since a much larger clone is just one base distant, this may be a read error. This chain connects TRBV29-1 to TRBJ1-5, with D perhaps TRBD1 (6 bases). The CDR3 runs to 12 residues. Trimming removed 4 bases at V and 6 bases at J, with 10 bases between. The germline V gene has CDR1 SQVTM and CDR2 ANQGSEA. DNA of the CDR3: TGCAGCGTTGGAGGGGGACGTCAGCCCCAGCATTTT. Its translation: CSVGGGRQPQHF. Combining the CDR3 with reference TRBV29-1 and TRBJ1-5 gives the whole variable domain SAVISQKPSRDICQRGTSLTIQCQVDSQVTMMFWYRQQPGQSLTLIATANQGSEATYESGFVIDKFPISRPNLTFSTLTVSNMSPEDSSIYLCSVGGGRQPQHFGDGTRLSIL.

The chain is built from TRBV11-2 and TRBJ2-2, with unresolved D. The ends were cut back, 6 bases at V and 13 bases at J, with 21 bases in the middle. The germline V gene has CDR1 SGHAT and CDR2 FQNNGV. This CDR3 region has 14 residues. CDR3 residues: CASRPPERRVRLFF. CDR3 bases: TGTGCCAGCAGACCTCCGGAACGTCGCGTGCGGCTGTTTTTT.

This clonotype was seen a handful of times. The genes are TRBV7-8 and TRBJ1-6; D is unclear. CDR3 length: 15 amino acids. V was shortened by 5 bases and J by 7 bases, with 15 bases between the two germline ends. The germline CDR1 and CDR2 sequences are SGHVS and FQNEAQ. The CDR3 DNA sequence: TGTGCCAGCAGCGCTAGGAGGGTTGCGAATTCACCCCTCCACTTT. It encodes CASSARRVANSPLHF.

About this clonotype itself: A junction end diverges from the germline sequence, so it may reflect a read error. The CDR3 DNA reads as TGTGCCGGCAGCAGGACCCGGGGCGGGAGTAGGGATACGCAGTATTTT. Protein product: CAGSRTRGGSRDTQYF. The chain uses TRBV7-9 and TRBJ2-3; 7 nucleotides align to TRBD2. Germline V gives CDR1 SEHNR, CDR2 FQNEAQ (reference sequence). The CDR3 runs to 16 residues.

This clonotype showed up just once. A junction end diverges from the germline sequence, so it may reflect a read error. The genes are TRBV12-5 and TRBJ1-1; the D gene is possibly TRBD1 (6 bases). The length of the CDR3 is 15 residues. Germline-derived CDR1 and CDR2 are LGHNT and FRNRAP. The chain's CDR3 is CDSALRPGDITEAFF. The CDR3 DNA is TGTGATAGTGCCCTCCGGCCAGGGGACATCACTGAAGCTTTCTTT.

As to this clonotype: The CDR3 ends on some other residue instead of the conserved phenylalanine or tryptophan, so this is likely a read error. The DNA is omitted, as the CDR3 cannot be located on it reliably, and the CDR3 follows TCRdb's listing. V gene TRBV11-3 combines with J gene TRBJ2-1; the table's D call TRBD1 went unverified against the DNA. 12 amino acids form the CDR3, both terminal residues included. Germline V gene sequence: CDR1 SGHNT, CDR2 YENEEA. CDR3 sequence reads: CASSGQGSKQSL.

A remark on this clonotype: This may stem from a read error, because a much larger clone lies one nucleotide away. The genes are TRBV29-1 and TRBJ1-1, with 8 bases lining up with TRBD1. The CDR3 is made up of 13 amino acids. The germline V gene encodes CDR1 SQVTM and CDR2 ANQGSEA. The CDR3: CSVGDRGYTEASF. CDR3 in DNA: TGCAGCGTTGGTGACAGGGGATACACTGAAGCTTCCTTT.

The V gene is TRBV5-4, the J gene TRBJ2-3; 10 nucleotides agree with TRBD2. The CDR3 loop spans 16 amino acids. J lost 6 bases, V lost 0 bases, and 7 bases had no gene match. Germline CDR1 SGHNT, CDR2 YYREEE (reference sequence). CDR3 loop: CASSLVFGTSEDTQYF. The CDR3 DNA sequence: TGTGCCAGCAGCTTGGTCTTCGGGACTAGCGAGGATACGCAGTATTTT.

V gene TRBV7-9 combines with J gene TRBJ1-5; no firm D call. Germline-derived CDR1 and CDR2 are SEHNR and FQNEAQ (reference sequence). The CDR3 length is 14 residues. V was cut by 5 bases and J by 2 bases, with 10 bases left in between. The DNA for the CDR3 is TGTGCCAGCAGCCCTGGAAGCTGCAATCAGCCCCAGCATTTT. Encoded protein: CASSPGSCNQPQHF.

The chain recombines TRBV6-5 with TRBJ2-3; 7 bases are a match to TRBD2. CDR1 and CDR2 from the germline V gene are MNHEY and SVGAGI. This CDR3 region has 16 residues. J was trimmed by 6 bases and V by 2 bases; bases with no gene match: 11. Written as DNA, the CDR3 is TGTGCCAGCAGTTACGGGTCGGGAGGAGGATGGGATACGCAGTATTTT. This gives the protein CASSYGSGGGWDTQYF.

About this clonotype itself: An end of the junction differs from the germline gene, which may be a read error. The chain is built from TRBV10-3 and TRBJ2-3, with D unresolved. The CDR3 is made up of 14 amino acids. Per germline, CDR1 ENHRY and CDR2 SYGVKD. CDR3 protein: CAIIDWTDEDTQYF. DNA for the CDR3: TGTGCCATCATTGACTGGACGGACGAGGATACACAGTATTTT.

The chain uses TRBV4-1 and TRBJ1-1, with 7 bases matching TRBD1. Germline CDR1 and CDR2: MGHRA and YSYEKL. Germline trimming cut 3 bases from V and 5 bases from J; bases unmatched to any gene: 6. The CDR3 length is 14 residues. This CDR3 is CASSHRGGSTEAFF. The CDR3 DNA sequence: TGCGCCAGCAGCCACAGGGGGGGCTCTACTGAAGCTTTCTTT.

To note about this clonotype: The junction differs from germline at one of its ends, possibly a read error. CDR3 loop: CSVEEGANTGELSF. The CDR3 nucleotides read TGCAGCGTGGAGGAGGGGGCGAACACCGGGGAGCTGTCTTTT. V and J are TRBV29-1 and TRBJ2-2; possibly TRBD1 for D (7 bases). Germline loops: CDR1 SQVTM, CDR2 ANQGSEA. CDR3 length equals 14 residues.

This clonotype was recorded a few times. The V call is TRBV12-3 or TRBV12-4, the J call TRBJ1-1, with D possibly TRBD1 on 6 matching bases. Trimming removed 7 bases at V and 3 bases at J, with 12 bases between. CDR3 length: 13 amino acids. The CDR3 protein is CASNSRGDTEAFF. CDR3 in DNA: TGTGCCAGCAACTCGAGGGGGGACACTGAAGCTTTCTTT.

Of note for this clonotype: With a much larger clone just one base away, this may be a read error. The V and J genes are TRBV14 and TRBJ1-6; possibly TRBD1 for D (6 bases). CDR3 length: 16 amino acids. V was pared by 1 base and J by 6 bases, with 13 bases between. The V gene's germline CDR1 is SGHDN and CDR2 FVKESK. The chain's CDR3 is CASSQVTGQGNSPLHF. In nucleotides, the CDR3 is TGTGCCAGCAGCCAAGTTACAGGGCAGGGTAATTCACCCCTCCACTTT. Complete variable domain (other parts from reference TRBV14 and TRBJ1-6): EAGVTQFPSHSVIEKGQTVTLRCDPISGHDNLYWYRRVMGKEIKFLLHFVKESKQDESGMPNNRFLAERTGGTYSTLKVQPAELEDSGVYFCASSQVTGQGNSPLHFGNGTRLTVT.

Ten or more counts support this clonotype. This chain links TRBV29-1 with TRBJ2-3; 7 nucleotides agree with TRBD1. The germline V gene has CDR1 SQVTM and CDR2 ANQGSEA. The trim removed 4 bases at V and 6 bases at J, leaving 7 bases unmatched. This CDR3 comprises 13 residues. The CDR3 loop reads CSVVGTEDDTQYF. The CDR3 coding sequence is TGCAGCGTTGTAGGGACAGAGGATGATACGCAGTATTTT.

The CDR3, as DNA: TGTGCCAGCAGTTCGACTAGTCTAACTTCCGAGCAGTACTTC. Translated: CASSSTSLTSEQYF. V is TRBV12-3 or TRBV12-4 and J is TRBJ2-7; D might be TRBD2 (6 bases). Trimming removed 4 bases from V and 6 bases from J, with 16 bases in between. The CDR3 sequence is 14 residues long.

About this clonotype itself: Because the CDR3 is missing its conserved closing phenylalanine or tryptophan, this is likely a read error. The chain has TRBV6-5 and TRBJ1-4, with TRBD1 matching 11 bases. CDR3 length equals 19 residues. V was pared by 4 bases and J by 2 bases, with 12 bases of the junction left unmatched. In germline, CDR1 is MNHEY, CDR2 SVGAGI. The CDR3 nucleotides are TGTGCCAGCAGTTCTTCCTCCCCGGACAGGGGGCGGACTAATGAAAAACTGTTTCTT. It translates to CASSSSSPDRGRTNEKLFL.

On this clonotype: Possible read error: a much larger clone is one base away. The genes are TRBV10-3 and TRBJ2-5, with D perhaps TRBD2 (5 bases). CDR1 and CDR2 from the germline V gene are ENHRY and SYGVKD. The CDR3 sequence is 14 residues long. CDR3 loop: CAISGTSLGETQCF. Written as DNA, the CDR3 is TGTGCCATCAGTGGGACGTCCCTGGGAGAGACCCAGTGCTTC.

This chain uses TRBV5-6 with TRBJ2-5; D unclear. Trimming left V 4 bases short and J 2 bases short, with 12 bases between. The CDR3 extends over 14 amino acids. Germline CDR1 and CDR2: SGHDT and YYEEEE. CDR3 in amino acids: CASSPISRQETQYF. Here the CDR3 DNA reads TGTGCCAGCAGCCCTATCAGCCGACAAGAGACCCAGTACTTC.